This T cell receptor (beta chain) was identified in a study of blood T cell repertoires in COVID-19. Study-level background: COVID-19 samples from acute and convalescent phases originated in the United States, Italy and Spain. T cells, B-cell-depleted T cells, or PBMCs supplied cDNA or gDNA.

The CDR3 contains 13 residues. V lost 4 bases and J lost 2, with 10 bases in between. Germline assignment: CDR1 SGHDT and CDR2 YYEEEE. Per the authors' pipeline: Cell counts per sample came from amplifying reference gene primers. The protocol was immunoSEQ multiplex PCR, while the TCRdb copy is restricted to in-frame clones and leaves out a portion. The V and J calls and clone size come from that table; D and trimming were worked out from the DNA. The sample has 150,000 to 200,000 clones, around 81% seen once; the top ten hold approximately 11%. This clonotype was obtained from a man between 65 and 85 years old with active or convalescent COVID-19. V and J are TRBV5-6 and TRBJ2-7; TRBD2 is a possible D gene (6 bases). Sample: peripheral blood. Here the CDR3 reads CASSTRGTYEQYF. The CDR3 region has the DNA TGTGCCAGCAGCACCCGGGGGACCTACGAGCAGTACTTC.